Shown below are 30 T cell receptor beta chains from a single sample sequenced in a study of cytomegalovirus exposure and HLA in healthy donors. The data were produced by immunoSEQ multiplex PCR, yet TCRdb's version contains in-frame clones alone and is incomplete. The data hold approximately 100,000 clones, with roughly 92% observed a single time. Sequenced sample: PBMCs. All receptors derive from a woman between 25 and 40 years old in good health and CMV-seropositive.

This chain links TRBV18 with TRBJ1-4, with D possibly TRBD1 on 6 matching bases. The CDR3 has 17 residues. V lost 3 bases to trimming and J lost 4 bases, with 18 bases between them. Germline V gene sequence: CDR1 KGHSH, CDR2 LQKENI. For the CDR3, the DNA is TGTGCCAGCTCACCGAGGAGGGGGGGCGCTCATAATGAAAAACTGTTTTTT. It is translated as CASSPRRGGAHNEKLFF.

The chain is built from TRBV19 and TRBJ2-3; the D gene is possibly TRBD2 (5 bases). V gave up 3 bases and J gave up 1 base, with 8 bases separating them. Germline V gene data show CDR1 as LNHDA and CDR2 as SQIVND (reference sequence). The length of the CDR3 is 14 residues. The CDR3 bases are TGTGCCAGTAGTATGCGGGCAGGCACAGATACGCAGTATTTT. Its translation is CASSMRAGTDTQYF.

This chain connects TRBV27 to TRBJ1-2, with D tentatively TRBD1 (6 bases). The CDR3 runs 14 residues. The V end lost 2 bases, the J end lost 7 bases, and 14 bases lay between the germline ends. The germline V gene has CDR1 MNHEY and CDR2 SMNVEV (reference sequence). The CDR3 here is CASSLTGHWAGYTF. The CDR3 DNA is TGTGCCAGCAGTTTAACAGGGCATTGGGCTGGCTACACCTTC.

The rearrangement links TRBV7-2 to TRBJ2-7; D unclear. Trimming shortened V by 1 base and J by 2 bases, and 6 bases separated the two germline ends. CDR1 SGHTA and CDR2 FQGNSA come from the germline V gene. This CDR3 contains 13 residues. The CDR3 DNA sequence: TGTGCCAGCAGCTTAGGAACTACCTACGAGCAGTACTTC. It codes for CASSLGTTYEQYF. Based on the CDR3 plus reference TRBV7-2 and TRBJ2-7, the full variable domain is GAGVSQSPSNKVTEKGKDVELRCDPISGHTALYWYRQSLGQGLEFLIYFQGNSAPDKSGLPSDRFSAERTGGSVSTLTIQRTQQEDSAVYLCASSLGTTYEQYFGPGTRLTVT.

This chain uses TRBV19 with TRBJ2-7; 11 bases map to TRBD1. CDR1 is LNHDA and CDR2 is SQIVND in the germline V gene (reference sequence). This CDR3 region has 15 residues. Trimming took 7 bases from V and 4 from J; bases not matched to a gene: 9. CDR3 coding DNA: TGTGCCAGTAAAGCGACGGACAGGGGGCCGTACGAGCAGTACTTC. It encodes CASKATDRGPYEQYF. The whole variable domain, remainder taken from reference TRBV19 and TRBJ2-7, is DGGITQSPKYLFRKEGQNVTLSCEQNLNHDAMYWYRQDPGQGLRLIYYSQIVNDFQKGDIAEGYSVSREKKESFPLTVTSAQKNPTAFYLCASKATDRGPYEQYFGPGTRLTVT.

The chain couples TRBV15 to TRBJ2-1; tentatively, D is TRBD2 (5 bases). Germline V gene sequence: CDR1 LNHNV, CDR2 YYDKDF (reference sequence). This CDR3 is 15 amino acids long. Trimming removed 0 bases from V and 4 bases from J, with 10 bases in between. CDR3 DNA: TGTGCCACCAGCAGAGATCCACGGGGTTACAATGAGCAGTTCTTC. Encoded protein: CATSRDPRGYNEQFF.

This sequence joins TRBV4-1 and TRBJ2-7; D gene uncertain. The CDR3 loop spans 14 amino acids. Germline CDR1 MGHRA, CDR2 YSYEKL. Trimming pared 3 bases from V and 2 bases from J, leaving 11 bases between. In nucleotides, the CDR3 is TGCGCCAGCAGCCAGGAGTTCCCGGCCTACGAGCAGTACTTC. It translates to CASSQEFPAYEQYF.

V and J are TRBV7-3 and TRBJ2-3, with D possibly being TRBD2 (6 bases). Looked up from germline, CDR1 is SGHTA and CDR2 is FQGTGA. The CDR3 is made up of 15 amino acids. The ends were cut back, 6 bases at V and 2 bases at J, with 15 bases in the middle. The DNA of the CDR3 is TGTGCCAGCAGGCATTCCGGGACTGACACAGATACGCAGTATTTT. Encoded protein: CASRHSGTDTDTQYF.

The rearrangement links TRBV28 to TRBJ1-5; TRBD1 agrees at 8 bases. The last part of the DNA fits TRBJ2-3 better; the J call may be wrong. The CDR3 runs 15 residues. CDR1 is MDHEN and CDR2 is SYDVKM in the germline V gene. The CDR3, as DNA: TGTGCCAGCAGTTTATTGGACAGGGCGAGTCAGCCCCAGTATTTT. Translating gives CASSLLDRASQPQYF.

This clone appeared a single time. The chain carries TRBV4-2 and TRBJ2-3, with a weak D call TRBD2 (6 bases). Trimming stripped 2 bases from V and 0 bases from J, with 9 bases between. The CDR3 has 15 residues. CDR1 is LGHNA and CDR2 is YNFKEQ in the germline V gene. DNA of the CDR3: TGTGCCAGCAGCCAACTCGGAGGGAGCACAGATACGCAGTATTTT. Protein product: CASSQLGGSTDTQYF.

CDR3 bases: TGTGCCAGCAGTTTTGAAGGGGGCTCGTACTATGGCTACACCTTC. As protein: CASSFEGGSYYGYTF. This chain joins TRBV27 and TRBJ1-2, with TRBD1 matching over 7 bases. The J segment lost 3 bases and the V segment lost 3 bases, leaving 7 bases of the junction unmatched. The CDR3 has 15 amino acids. The germline CDR1 and CDR2 sequences are MNHEY and SMNVEV (reference sequence).

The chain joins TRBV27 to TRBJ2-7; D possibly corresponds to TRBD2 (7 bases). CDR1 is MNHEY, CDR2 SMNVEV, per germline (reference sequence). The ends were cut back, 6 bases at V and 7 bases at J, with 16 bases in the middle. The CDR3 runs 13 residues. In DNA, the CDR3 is TGTGCCAGCAGGTTAACGGGGGGCGGAGAGCAGTACTTC. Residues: CASRLTGGGEQYF.

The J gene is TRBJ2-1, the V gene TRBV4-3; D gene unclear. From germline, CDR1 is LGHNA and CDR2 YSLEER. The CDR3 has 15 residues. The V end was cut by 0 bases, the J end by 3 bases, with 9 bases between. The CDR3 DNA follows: TGCGCCAGCAGCCAAGATGTACTCTACTACAATGAGCAGTTCTTC. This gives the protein CASSQDVLYYNEQFF.

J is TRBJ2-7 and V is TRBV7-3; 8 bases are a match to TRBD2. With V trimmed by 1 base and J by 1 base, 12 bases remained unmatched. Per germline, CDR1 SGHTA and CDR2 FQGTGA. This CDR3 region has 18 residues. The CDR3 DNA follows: TGTGCCAGCAGCTTAAACGGAAACTCTTTAGCGGGGTCCTACGAGCAGTACTTC. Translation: CASSLNGNSLAGSYEQYF.

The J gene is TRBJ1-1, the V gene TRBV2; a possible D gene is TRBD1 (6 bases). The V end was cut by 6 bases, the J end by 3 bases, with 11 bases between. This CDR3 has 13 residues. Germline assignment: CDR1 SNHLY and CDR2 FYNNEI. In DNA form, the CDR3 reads TGTGCCAGCAGCGTTCAGGGGTACACTGAAGCTTTCTTT. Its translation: CASSVQGYTEAFF.

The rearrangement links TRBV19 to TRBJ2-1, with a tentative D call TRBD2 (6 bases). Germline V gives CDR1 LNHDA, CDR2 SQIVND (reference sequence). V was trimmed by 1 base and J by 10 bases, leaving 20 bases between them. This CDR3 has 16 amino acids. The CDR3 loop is CASSIGGLAKGREQFF. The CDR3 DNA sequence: TGTGCCAGTAGTATAGGAGGCCTAGCGAAAGGGAGGGAGCAGTTCTTC.

CDR3 DNA: TGTGCCAGCAGTGAATCTAGGACAGCCCTACGAAACACCATATATTTT. Amino acid sequence: CASSESRTALRNTIYF. The V gene is TRBV25-1, the J gene TRBJ1-3; TRBD1 is a possible D gene (6 bases). This CDR3 has 16 residues. Germline values: CDR1 MGHDK, CDR2 SYGVNS. V shed 1 base and J shed 5 bases, with 15 bases lying between them.

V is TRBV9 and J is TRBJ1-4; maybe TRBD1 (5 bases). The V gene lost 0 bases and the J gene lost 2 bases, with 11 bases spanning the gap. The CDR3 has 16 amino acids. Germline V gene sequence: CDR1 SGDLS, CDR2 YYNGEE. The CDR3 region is CASSVGAEGTNEKLFF. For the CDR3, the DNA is TGTGCCAGCAGCGTAGGAGCGGAGGGGACTAATGAAAAACTGTTTTTT.

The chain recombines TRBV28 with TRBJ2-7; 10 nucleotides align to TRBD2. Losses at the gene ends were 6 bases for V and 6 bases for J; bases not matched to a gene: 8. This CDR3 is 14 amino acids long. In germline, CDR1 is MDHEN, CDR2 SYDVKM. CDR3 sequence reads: CASSQLAGLGEQYF. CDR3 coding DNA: TGTGCCAGCAGCCAACTAGCGGGGCTTGGCGAGCAGTACTTC.

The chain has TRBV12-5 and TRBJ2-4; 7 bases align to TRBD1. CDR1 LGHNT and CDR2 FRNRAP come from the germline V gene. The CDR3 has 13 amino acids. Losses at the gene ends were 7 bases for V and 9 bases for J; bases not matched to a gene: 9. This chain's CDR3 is CASAGTALSIQYF. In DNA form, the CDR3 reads TGTGCTAGTGCCGGGACAGCGTTAAGCATTCAGTACTTC.

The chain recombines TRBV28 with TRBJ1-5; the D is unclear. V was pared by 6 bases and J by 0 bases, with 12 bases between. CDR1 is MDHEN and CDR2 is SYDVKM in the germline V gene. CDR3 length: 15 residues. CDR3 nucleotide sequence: TGTGCCAGCAGACCTCATACAGATAGCAATCAGCCCCAGCATTTT. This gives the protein CASRPHTDSNQPQHF.

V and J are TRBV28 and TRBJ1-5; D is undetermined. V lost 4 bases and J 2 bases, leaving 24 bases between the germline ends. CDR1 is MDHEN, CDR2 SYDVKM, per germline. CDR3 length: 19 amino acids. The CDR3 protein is CASSYRVGESDSRNQPQHF. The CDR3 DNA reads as TGTGCCAGCAGTTATCGCGTGGGAGAATCGGATTCCCGCAATCAGCCCCAGCATTTT.

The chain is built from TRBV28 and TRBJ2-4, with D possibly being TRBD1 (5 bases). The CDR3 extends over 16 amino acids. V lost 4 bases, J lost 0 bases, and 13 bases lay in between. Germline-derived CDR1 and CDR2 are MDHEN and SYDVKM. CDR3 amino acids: CASSSRQKIAKNIQYF. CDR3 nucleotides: TGTGCCAGCAGTTCGCGACAGAAGATAGCCAAAAACATTCAGTACTTC.

The CDR3: CASSLGGRSYEQYF. CDR3 in DNA: TGTGCCAGCAGTTTAGGTGGGAGAAGTTACGAGCAGTACTTC. The chain joins TRBV28 to TRBJ2-7; possibly TRBD2 for D (5 bases). Germline lookup yields CDR1 MDHEN and CDR2 SYDVKM. The CDR3 spans 14 residues. Trimming cost V 2 bases and J 4 bases, with 12 bases left between them.

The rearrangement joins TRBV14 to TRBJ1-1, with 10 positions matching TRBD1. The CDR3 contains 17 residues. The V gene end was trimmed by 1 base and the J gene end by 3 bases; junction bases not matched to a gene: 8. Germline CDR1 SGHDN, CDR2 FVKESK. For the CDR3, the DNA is TGTGCCAGCAGCCAAGTTGTCTACGGGACAGGGGACACTGAAGCTTTCTTT. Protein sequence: CASSQVVYGTGDTEAFF.

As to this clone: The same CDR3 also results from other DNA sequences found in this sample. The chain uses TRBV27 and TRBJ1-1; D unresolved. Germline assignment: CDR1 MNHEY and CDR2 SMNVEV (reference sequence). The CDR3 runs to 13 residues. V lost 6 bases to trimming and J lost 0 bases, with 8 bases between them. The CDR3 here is CASSFTVNTEAFF. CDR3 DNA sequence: TGTGCCAGCAGCTTTACAGTGAACACTGAAGCTTTCTTT.

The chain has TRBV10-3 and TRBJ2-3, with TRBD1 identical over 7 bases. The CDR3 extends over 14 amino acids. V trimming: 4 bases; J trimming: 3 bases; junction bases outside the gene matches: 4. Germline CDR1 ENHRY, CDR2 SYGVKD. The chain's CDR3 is CAISGDRETDTQYF. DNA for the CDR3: TGTGCCATCAGTGGCGACAGGGAAACAGATACGCAGTATTTT.

CDR3 nucleotides: TGCGCCAGCAGCCATCCAGGGACTAGCATTGCCGGGGAGCTGTTTTTT. Translation gives CASSHPGTSIAGELFF. The chain joins TRBV4-1 to TRBJ2-2, with TRBD2 matching 9 bases. The V and J ends lost 3 bases and 6 bases, in that order; junction bases with no gene match: 8. Germline lookup yields CDR1 MGHRA and CDR2 YSYEKL. The CDR3 loop spans 16 amino acids.

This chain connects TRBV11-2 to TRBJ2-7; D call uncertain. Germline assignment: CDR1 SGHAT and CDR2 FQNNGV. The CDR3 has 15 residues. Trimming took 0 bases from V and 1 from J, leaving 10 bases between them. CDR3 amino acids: CASSLEYSSSYEQYF. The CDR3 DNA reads TGTGCCAGCAGCTTAGAGTACAGTTCGTCCTACGAGCAGTACTTC.

The CDR3 DNA follows: TGTGCCAGTAGTAGCAGACAGGGAAGTGCCACCGGGGAGCTGTTTTTT. This encodes CASSSRQGSATGELFF. This chain links TRBV19 with TRBJ2-2; 7 bases are a match to TRBD1. This CDR3 has 16 residues. Germline trimming cut 4 bases from V and 4 bases from J; bases unmatched to any gene: 9. Germline assignment: CDR1 LNHDA and CDR2 SQIVND (reference sequence).